The next 11 T cell receptor beta chains were all read from a single sample in a study of T cells after yellow fever vaccination. TCRdb ran MiXCR on the 5' RACE reads and lists one entry per CDR3 protein. The sample holds 300,000 to 400,000 distinct CDR3 sequences, roughly 6.1% seen once. The sequencing here drew on PBMCs, taken 5 days after the yellow fever booster vaccination. The receptors stem from a man in his thirties or forties who received the YFV17D yellow fever vaccine.

This clonotype has just a few counts. The chain is built from TRBV18 and TRBJ1-5, with unresolved D. Germline V CDR1 and CDR2: KGHSH, LQKENI. The CDR3 covers 16 residues. V was trimmed by 4 bases and J by 4 bases, leaving 17 bases between them. The CDR3 here is CASSQNVGFANQPQHF. The CDR3 DNA reads TGTGCCAGCTCACAGAATGTAGGTTTCGCGAATCAGCCCCAGCATTTT.

This clonotype appeared a few times. The rearrangement links TRBV20-1 to TRBJ2-3; 11 nucleotides line up with TRBD2. CDR3 length: 14 amino acids. The V gene end was trimmed by 5 bases and the J gene end by 5 bases; junction bases not matched to a gene: 6. The V gene's germline CDR1 is DFQATT and CDR2 SNEGSKA (reference sequence). CDR3 sequence (DNA): TGCAGTGCTCTTACTAGCGGGGGAAGAGATACGCAGTATTTT. Translated, it gives CSALTSGGRDTQYF.

This clonotype showed up just a few times. The CDR3: CASNVNGGTEAFF. The CDR3 DNA is TGTGCCAGCAACGTTAACGGGGGCACTGAAGCTTTCTTT. The chain carries TRBV6-2 or TRBV6-3 and TRBJ1-1; D possibly corresponds to TRBD1 (5 bases). The V end was cut by 7 bases, the J end by 4 bases, with 13 bases between. The germline gives CDR1 MNHEY, CDR2 SVGEGT. This CDR3 has 13 amino acids.

V gene TRBV5-6 combines with J gene TRBJ2-7, with D possibly TRBD2 on 5 matching bases. CDR1 SGHDT and CDR2 YYEEEE come from the germline V gene. The CDR3 has 14 residues. Trimming left V 2 bases short and J 0 bases short, with 9 bases between. The CDR3 here is CASSFPGISYEQYF. CDR3 DNA sequence: TGTGCCAGCAGCTTCCCCGGGATCTCCTACGAGCAGTACTTC.

This clonotype was counted at least ten times. The V call is TRBV29-1, the J call TRBJ2-7; D might be TRBD1 or TRBD2, each matching 5 bases. The CDR3 totals 15 residues. From germline, CDR1 is SQVTM and CDR2 ANQGSEA. Trimming removed 4 bases at V and 0 bases at J, with 16 bases between. CDR3 in amino acids: CSVAGGGIPSYEQYF. The CDR3 nucleotides read TGCAGCGTTGCTGGGGGTGGTATCCCCTCCTACGAGCAGTACTTC.

Points on this clonotype: A much bigger clone sits one base away, suggesting this may be a read error. The rearrangement links TRBV13 to TRBJ2-3; 8 nucleotides align to TRBD2. Germline trimming cut 4 bases from V and 6 bases from J; bases unmatched to any gene: 15. Germline V lookup: CDR1 PRHDT, CDR2 FYEKMQ (reference sequence). This CDR3 is 17 amino acids long. The CDR3 nucleotides read TGTGCCAGCAGCTCCTCCAGGACTAGCAGGAGTTTTGATACGCAGTATTTT. It is translated as CASSSSRTSRSFDTQYF.

This clonotype was detected many times. The chain employs TRBV6-5 and TRBJ2-5, with D possibly being TRBD1 (6 bases). Germline V gene sequence: CDR1 MNHEY, CDR2 SVGAGI. The CDR3 has 17 residues. V gave up 1 base and J gave up 0 bases, with 15 bases separating them. The CDR3 is CASSYLKEQGNQETQYF. As DNA, the CDR3 is TGTGCCAGCAGTTACTTGAAAGAACAGGGAAACCAAGAGACCCAGTACTTC.

This chain connects TRBV27 to TRBJ2-1, with D possibly matching TRBD1 (7 bases). Germline V gives CDR1 MNHEY, CDR2 SMNVEV (reference sequence). The V and J ends lost 10 bases and 5 bases respectively, with 18 bases between them. This CDR3 is 14 amino acids long. This chain's CDR3 is CATLNRGGNNEQFF. The CDR3 nucleotides are TGTGCCACCCTGAACAGGGGAGGCAACAATGAGCAGTTCTTC.

This clonotype was found many times. This chain connects TRBV12-3 or TRBV12-4 to TRBJ2-5; TRBD2 matches 8 bases. J lost 5 bases, V lost 8 bases, and 7 bases had no gene match. The CDR3 extends over 13 amino acids. The chain's CDR3 is CASGQRESETQYF. Written as DNA, the CDR3 is TGTGCCAGCGGGCAGCGGGAGTCGGAGACCCAGTACTTC.

The genes are TRBV14 and TRBJ2-1; TRBD2 agrees at 15 bases. The CDR3 has 17 amino acids. Per germline, CDR1 SGHDN and CDR2 FVKESK. V dropped 8 bases and J dropped 3; count of bases not matched to a gene: 8. In DNA form, the CDR3 reads TGTGCCAGCTACGGACTAGCGGGAGGGGGTCGCTACAATGAGCAGTTCTTC. It translates to CASYGLAGGGRYNEQFF. Combining the CDR3 with reference TRBV14 and TRBJ2-1 gives the whole variable domain EAGVTQFPSHSVIEKGQTVTLRCDPISGHDNLYWYRRVMGKEIKFLLHFVKESKQDESGMPNNRFLAERTGGTYSTLKVQPAELEDSGVYFCASYGLAGGGRYNEQFFGPGTRLTVL.

The V and J genes are TRBV3-1 and TRBJ2-2; 13 bases are a match to TRBD2. V was clipped by 6 bases and J by 8 bases; unmatched bases: 3. The CDR3 has 14 amino acids. The germline V gene has CDR1 LGHDT and CDR2 YNNKEL (reference sequence). In nucleotides, the CDR3 is TGTGCCAGCAGAACGACTAGCGGGAGGGGGGAGCTGTTTTTT. It specifies CASRTTSGRGELFF.